This TCR beta chain was retrieved from a study of shared T cell receptors in the human thymus. This CDR3 is built from 16 residues. Trimming pared 4 bases from V and 0 bases from J, leaving 14 bases between. CDR1 is SGHDT and CDR2 is YYEEEE in the germline V gene. Sequenced by immunoSEQ multiplex PCR; TCRdb stores in-frame clones only, minus some. The table records 600,000 or so clones, more than 75% of them present only once. The same data also went into a second study, on human thymus T cells. From that report: Having corrective surgery for congenital heart defects, healthy Finnish infants were the ones who donated. In corrective heart surgery, resections were taken, and these provided the thymus tissue. Gene usage (both V and J) appeared biased in thymic and blood repertoires. A high degree of thymic repertoire overlap among unrelated individuals was reported in related research.

The sequencing sample was made of thymocytes. This chain uses TRBV5-6 with TRBJ1-5; perhaps TRBD1 as D (5 bases). The TCR comes from a boy under two years old with a congenital heart defect. CDR3 nucleotide sequence: TGTGCCAGCAGCCTCGGGGAGGGGTTTAGCAATCAGCCCCAGCATTTT. Protein product: CASSLGEGFSNQPQHF.